The 8 T cell receptor beta chains in this list originate from one sample, sequenced in a study of beta chain features in type 1 diabetes. Study findings and constraints: Researchers report that Type 1 diabetes patients had moderately but significantly shorter TCRB CDR3s across all four CD4+ subsets.

Every bit of the isolated RNA underwent reverse transcription, so sequencing read expressed TCRB transcripts. The method was immunoSEQ multiplex PCR; TCRdb's version includes in-frame clones alone and lacks a portion of them. The sample includes more than 250,000 clones, about 13% of them seen just once. Their antigens are not known. The sequenced sample was naive CD4+ T cells from blood. Every receptor here comes from a man aged 30 to 45 with type 1 diabetes.

This clone has just a few counts. This sequence joins TRBV5-6 and TRBJ1-5; TRBD1 aligns across 7 bases. Trimming removed 1 base from V and 6 bases from J; junction bases left unmatched: 7. CDR3 length: 15 amino acids. Germline CDR1 is SGHDT and CDR2 is YYEEEE. In DNA form, the CDR3 reads TGTGCCAGCAGCTTGAGGGGGCGCGGGTCTCAGCCCCAGCATTTT. Amino acids: CASSLRGRGSQPQHF. The variable domain in full, completed from reference TRBV5-6 and TRBJ1-5, reads DAGVTQSPTHLIKTRGQQVTLRCSPKSGHDTVSWYQQALGQGPQFIFQYYEEEERQRGNFPDRFSGHQFPNYSSELNVNALLLGDSALYLCASSLRGRGSQPQHFGDGTRLSIL.

The chain couples TRBV1 to TRBJ2-6; TRBD1 is the table's D call and was not checked against the DNA. TRBV1 is a known pseudogene. The CDR3 sequence is 17 residues long. CDR3 residues: CTSSPQGELSGANVLTF. CDR3 coding DNA: TGCACCAGCAGCCCACAGGGAGAGCTCTCTGGGGCCAACGTCCTGACTTTC.

This clone was counted a single time. The genes are TRBV9 and TRBJ2-1, with 8 bases lining up with TRBD1. J was trimmed by 3 bases and V by 4 bases; bases with no gene match: 12. The CDR3 length is 17 residues. The germline V gene encodes CDR1 SGDLS and CDR2 YYNGEE. As DNA, the CDR3 is TGTGCCAGCAGCCCTTTGGACAGGGCGTCGAGCTACAATGAGCAGTTCTTC. This gives the protein CASSPLDRASSYNEQFF.

The count of this clone is one. This sequence joins TRBV6-1 and TRBJ1-1; the match to TRBD1 covers 8 bases. This CDR3 is built from 13 residues. Germline lookup yields CDR1 MNHNS and CDR2 SASEGT. V was clipped by 6 bases and J by 4 bases; unmatched bases: 4. The CDR3 nucleotides read TGTGCCAGCAGAAGGACAGGGTCCACTGAAGCTTTCTTT. Its protein product is CASRRTGSTEAFF.

This chain connects TRBV10-3 to TRBJ2-5, with 7 nucleotides matching TRBD2. The CDR3 runs 15 residues. Trimming removed 6 bases from V and 5 bases from J; junction bases left unmatched: 12. In germline, CDR1 is ENHRY, CDR2 SYGVKD. CDR3 DNA sequence: TGTGCCATCAGGGAAGGGCGGGAGATTCTGGAGACCCAGTACTTC. Its translation is CAIREGREILETQYF.

The V gene is TRBV28, the J gene TRBJ1-1, with TRBD1 identical over 11 bases. With 2 bases clipped from V and 1 base from J, the junction kept 9 bases outside the gene matches. This CDR3 comprises 18 residues. Germline V gives CDR1 MDHEN, CDR2 SYDVKM. Here the CDR3 reads CASSLIGQGAGRNTEAFF. The CDR3 DNA follows: TGTGCCAGCAGTTTAATAGGACAGGGGGCAGGAAGGAACACTGAAGCTTTCTTT.

This clone has just a few counts. This sequence joins TRBV18 and TRBJ2-3, with 9 bases lining up with TRBD2. CDR1 is KGHSH, CDR2 LQKENI, per germline. Trimming removed 6 bases from V and 2 bases from J; junction bases left unmatched: 3. CDR3 length: 14 residues. Written as DNA, the CDR3 is TGTGCCAGCTCGAGGACTAGCGACACAGATACGCAGTATTTT. Its translation is CASSRTSDTDTQYF.

In its sample, this clone was seen a few times. The CDR3 nucleotides read TGCGCCAGCAGCCTCACAGGGGGCATGAGAAACTACGAGCAGTACTTC. This sequence encodes CASSLTGGMRNYEQYF. The V and J genes are TRBV5-1 and TRBJ2-7; 9 nucleotides align to TRBD1. The trim removed 4 bases at V and 3 bases at J, leaving 11 bases unmatched. The CDR3 length is 16 residues. Germline lookup yields CDR1 SGHRS and CDR2 YFSETQ. The full variable domain, completed using reference TRBV5-1 and TRBJ2-7, is KAGVTQTPRYLIKTRGQQVTLSCSPISGHRSVSWYQQTPGQGLQFLFEYFSETQRNKGNFPGRFSGRQFSNSRSEMNVSTLELGDSALYLCASSLTGGMRNYEQYFGPGTRLTVT.